This T cell receptor (beta chain) was captured in a study of T cell responses to AZD1222 COVID-19 vaccine. This clone was counted a few times. The method was immunoSEQ multiplex PCR; TCRdb's version includes in-frame clones alone and lacks a portion of them. The sample shows roughly 180,000 clones, approximately 93% of them seen only once. The length of the CDR3 is 11 residues. V dropped 11 bases and J dropped 3 bases, with 10 bases sitting between them. Germline values: CDR1 SGHDN, CDR2 FVKESK. Here the sequenced sample was peripheral blood, taken 28 days after the second AZD1222 dose. The chain links TRBV14 to TRBJ1-1; TRBD1 might be the D (6 bases). The TCR originated in an adult who received the AZD1222 COVID-19 vaccine. DNA for the CDR3: TGTGCCTCGAGGGGGGACACTGAAGCTTTCTTT. This codes for CASRGDTEAFF.